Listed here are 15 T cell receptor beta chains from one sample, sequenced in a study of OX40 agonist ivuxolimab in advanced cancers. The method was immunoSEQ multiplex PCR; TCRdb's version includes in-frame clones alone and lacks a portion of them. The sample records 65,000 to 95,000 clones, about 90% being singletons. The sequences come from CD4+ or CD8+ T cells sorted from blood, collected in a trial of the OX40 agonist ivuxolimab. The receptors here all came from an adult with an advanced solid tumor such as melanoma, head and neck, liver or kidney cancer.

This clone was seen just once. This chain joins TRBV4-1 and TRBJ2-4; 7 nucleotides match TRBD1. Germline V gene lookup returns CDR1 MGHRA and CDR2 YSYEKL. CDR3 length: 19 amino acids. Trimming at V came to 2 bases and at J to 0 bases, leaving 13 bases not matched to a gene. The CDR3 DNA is TGCGCCAGCAGCCAACTCCTACCGGGACAGCGACTAGCCAAAAACATTCAGTACTTC. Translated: CASSQLLPGQRLAKNIQYF.

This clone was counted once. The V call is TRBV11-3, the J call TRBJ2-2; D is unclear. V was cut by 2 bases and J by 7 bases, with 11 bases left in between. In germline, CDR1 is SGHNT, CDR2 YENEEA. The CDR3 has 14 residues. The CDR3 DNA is TGTGCCAGCAGCTTAAGCGTTGGCAGCGGGGAGCTGTTTTTT. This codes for CASSLSVGSGELFF.

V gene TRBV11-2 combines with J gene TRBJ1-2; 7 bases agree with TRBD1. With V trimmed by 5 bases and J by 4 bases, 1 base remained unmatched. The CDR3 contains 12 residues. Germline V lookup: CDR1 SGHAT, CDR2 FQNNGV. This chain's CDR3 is CASSRDSYGYTF. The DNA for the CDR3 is TGTGCCAGCAGCCGGGACAGCTATGGCTACACCTTC.

CDR3 DNA: TGCGCCAGCAGGGAGAACACTGAAGCTTTCTTT. As protein: CASRENTEAFF. V is TRBV10-2 and J is TRBJ1-1; D gene unclear. The CDR3 consists of 11 residues. V shed 6 bases and J shed 1 base, with 3 bases lying between them. The germline gives CDR1 WSHSY, CDR2 SAAADI.

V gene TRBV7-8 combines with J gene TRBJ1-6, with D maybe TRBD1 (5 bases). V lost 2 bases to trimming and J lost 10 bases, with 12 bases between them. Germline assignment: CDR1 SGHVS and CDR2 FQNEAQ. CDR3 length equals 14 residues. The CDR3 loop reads CASSLSGPKSPLHF. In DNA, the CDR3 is TGTGCCAGCAGCTTATCAGGGCCGAAATCACCCCTCCACTTT.

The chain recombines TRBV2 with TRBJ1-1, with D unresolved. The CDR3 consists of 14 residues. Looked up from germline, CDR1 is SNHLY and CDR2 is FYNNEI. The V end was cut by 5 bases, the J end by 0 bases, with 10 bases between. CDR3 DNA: TGTGCCAGCAGTAGTTCGGGAATGAACACTGAAGCTTTCTTT. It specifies CASSSSGMNTEAFF.

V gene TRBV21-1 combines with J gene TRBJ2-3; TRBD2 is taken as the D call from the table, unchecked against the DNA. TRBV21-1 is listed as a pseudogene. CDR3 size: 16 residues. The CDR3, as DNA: TGTGCCAGCAGCAAAATGCCGACTAGCAACCCAGATACGCAGTATTTT. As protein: CASSKMPTSNPDTQYF.

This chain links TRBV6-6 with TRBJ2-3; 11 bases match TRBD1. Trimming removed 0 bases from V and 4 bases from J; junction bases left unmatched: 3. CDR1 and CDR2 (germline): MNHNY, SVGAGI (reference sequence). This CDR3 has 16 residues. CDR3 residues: CASSYSGQGAPDTQYF. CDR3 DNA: TGTGCCAGCAGTTACTCTGGACAGGGGGCCCCAGATACGCAGTATTTT.

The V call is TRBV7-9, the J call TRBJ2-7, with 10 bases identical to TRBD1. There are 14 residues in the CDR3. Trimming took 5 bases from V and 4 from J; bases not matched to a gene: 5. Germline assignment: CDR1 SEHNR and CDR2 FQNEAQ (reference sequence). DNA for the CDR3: TGTGCCAGCAGCCTTCCGGGACAGGGGTACGAGCAGTACTTC. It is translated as CASSLPGQGYEQYF.

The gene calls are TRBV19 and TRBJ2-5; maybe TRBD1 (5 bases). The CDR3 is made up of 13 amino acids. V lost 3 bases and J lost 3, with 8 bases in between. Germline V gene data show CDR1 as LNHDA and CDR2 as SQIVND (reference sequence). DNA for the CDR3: TGTGCCAGTAGTATGGTCAGGGAAGAGACCCAGTACTTC. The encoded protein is CASSMVREETQYF.

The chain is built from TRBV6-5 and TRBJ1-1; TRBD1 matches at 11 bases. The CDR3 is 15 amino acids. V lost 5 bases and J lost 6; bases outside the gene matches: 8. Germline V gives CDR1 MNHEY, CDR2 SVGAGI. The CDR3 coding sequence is TGTGCCAGCAGTACACGGACAGGGGGCCAATCTGAAGCTTTCTTT. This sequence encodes CASSTRTGGQSEAFF.

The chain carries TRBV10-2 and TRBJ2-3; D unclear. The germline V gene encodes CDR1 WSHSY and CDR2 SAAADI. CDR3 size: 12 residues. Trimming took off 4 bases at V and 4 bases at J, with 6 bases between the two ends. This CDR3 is CASSVAADTQYF. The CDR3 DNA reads TGCGCCAGCAGTGTTGCCGCAGATACGCAGTATTTT.

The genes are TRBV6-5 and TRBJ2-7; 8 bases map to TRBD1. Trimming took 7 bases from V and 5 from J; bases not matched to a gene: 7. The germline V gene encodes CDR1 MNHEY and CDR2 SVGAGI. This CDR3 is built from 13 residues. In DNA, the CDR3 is TGTGCCAGCACCCAGGACAGGGTAAACGAGCAGTACGTC. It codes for CASTQDRVNEQYV.

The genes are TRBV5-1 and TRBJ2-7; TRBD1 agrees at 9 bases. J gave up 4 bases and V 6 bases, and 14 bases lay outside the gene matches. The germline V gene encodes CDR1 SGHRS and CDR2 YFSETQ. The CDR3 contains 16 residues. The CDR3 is CASTDTDRGSSYEQYV. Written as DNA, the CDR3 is TGCGCCAGCACCGACACGGACAGGGGAAGTTCTTACGAGCAGTACGTC.

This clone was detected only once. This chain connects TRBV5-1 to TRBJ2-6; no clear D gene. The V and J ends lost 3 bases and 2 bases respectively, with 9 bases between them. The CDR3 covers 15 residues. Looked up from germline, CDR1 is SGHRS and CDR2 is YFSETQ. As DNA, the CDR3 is TGCGCCAGCAGCTGGGAAAGCGCTGGGGCCAACGTCCTGACTTTC. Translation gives CASSWESAGANVLTF.